In its sample, the clone carrying this TCR beta chain was seen a few times. This specimen comes from a study of human T cells and chemical hapten exposure. Stated time point: patch test 1, 2 weeks after DPC sensitization. Described treatment: therapeutic diphenylcyclopropenone sensitization with weekly scalp DPC. This CDR3 region has 17 residues. The germline V gene encodes CDR1 DFQATT and CDR2 SNEGSKA (reference sequence). V shed 0 bases and J shed 4 bases, with 16 bases lying between them. In TCRdb, the RACE reads were re-called with MiXCR into one record per CDR3 protein. This sample has some 50,000 distinct CDR3 sequences, with 9.3% found just once.

The receptor was derived from a woman aged 40 to 55 with alopecia areata. Some clones in this sample may be carry-over from other donors' samples. The sequencing used whole blood, collected in connection with sensitization to the hapten diphenylcyclopropenone (DPC). The chain uses TRBV20-1 and TRBJ1-6; D uncertain. CDR3 DNA: TGCAGTGCTAGAGAGATCTGGAGCGGAAGTTATAATTCACCCCTCCACTTT. It codes for CSAREIWSGSYNSPLHF.